The rows below give T cell receptor beta chains drawn from one sample of a study of blood T cell repertoires in COVID-19. Data came from immunoSEQ multiplex PCR; TCRdb stores just in-frame clones and leaves some out. The data contain 130,000 or so clones, 80% to 90% of them singletons. Sequencing was done on a sample of peripheral blood. These receptors came from an older man with active or convalescent COVID-19. Both conserved end residues are part of each CDR3. The D gene is left open where the match is weak. Size is omitted from some rows. Given values are once, few, many or a class for expanded clones.

V	size	J	D	DNA	CDR3
TRBV10-3	.	TRBJ1-2	TRBD1	TGTGCCATCAGTGAGTCTGGGGCAGGGGGGCGCGACTATGGCTACACCTTC	CAISESGAGGRDYGYTF
TRBV6-5	.	TRBJ2-7	TRBD1	TGTGCCAGCAGTTACCGACAGGGTAGTGACGAGCAGTACTTC	CASSYRQGSDEQYF
TRBV4-1	.	TRBJ1-1	.	TGCGCCAGCAGCCACTCGACCGGGACTGAAGCTTTCTTT	CASSHSTGTEAFF
TRBV28	.	TRBJ1-2	.	TGTGCCAGCAGTTTCGGGGGGGCTAACTATGGCTACACCTTC	CASSFGGANYGYTF
TRBV27	.	TRBJ2-5	.	TGTGCCAGCAGTTTAGAGGGTTTGGGGGAGACCCAGTACTTC	CASSLEGLGETQYF
TRBV4-1	once	TRBJ1-1	.	TGCGCCAGCAGCCAAGAAGGAGTTAACACTGAAGCTTTCTTT	CASSQEGVNTEAFF
TRBV5-8	.	TRBJ1-1	.	TGTGCCAGCAGCTTGTTGCAGGGAACCACTGAAGCTTTCTTT	CASSLLQGTTEAFF
TRBV7-9	once	TRBJ2-2	.	TGTGCCAGCAGCTTAGGAGGGCAAGCCGGGGAGCTGTTTTTT	CASSLGGQAGELFF
TRBV11-3	.	TRBJ2-7	TRBD1	TGTGCCAGCAGCTTGACAGGGGCCGGGGACGAGCAGTACTTC	CASSLTGAGDEQYF
TRBV5-5	.	TRBJ2-5	TRBD2	TGTGCCAGCAGGCTCCAATGGGGGCTAGCGGGAGGCGGGACCCAGTACTTC	CASRLQWGLAGGGTQYF
TRBV13	.	TRBJ2-3	TRBD2	TGTGCCAGCACCTCATTGGGGGGGGGTGAAGATACGCAGTATTTT	CASTSLGGGEDTQYF
TRBV18	.	TRBJ2-4	.	TGTGCCAGCTCACCACCGTCACAAGCCAAAAACATTCAGTACTTC	CASSPPSQAKNIQYF
TRBV2	once	TRBJ1-1	.	TGTGCCAGCAGAAGCAGGGTGAACACTGAAGCTTTCTTT	CASRSRVNTEAFF
TRBV5-5	.	TRBJ1-2	TRBD1	TGTGCCAGCAGCCGGGACAGGTACGGCTATGGCTACACCTTC	CASSRDRYGYGYTF
TRBV5-6	.	TRBJ1-3	.	TGTGCCAGCAGTCAGGAGGGGGGGTATCTGACCTCTGGAAACACCATATATTTT	CASSQEGGYLTSGNTIYF